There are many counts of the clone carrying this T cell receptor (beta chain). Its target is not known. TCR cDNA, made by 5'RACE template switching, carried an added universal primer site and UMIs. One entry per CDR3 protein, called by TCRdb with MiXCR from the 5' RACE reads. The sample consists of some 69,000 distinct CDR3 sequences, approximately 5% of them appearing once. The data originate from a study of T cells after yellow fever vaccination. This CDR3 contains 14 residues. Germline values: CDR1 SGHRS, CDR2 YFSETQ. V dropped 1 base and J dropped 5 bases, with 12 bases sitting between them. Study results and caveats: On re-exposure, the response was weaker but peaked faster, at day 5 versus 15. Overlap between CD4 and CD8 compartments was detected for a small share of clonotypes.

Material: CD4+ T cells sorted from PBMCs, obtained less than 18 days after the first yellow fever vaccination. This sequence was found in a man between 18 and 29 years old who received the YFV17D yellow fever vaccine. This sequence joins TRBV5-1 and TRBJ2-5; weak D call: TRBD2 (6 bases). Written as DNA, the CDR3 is TGCGCCAGCAGCTTGACTAGCCCCCAGGAGACCCAGTACTTC. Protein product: CASSLTSPQETQYF.